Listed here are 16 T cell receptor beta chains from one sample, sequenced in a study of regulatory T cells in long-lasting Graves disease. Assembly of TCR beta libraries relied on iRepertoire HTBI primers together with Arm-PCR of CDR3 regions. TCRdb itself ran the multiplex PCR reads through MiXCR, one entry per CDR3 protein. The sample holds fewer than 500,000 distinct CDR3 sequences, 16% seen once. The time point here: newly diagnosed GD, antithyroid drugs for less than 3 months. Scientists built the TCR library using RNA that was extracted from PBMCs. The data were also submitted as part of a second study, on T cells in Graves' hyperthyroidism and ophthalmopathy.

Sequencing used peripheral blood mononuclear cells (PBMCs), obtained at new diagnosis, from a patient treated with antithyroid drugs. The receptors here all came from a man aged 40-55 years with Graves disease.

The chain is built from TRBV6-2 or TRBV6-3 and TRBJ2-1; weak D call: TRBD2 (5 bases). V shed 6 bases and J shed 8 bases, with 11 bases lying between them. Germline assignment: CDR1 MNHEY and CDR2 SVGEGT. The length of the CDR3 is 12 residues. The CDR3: CASSAGRHEQFF. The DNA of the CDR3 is TGTGCCAGCAGCGCGGGCCGCCATGAGCAGTTCTTC.

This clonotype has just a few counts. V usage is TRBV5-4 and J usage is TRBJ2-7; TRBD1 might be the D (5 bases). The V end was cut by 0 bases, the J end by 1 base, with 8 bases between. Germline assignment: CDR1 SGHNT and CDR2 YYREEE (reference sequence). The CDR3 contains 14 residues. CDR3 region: CASSLGPGSYEQYF. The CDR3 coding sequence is TGTGCCAGCAGCTTGGGTCCAGGGTCCTACGAGCAGTACTTC.

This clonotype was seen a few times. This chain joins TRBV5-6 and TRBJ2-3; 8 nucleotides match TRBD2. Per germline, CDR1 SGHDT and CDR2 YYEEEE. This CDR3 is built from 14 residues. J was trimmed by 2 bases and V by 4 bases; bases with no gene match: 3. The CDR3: CASSPAGATDTQYF. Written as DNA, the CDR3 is TGTGCCAGCAGCCCAGCGGGAGCCACAGATACGCAGTATTTT.

The CDR3 DNA reads as TGTGCAAGCGCGGGAAGACCGTCTTTCAGCACAGATACGCAGTATTTT. This translates into CASAGRPSFSTDTQYF. The V call is TRBV9, the J call TRBJ2-3; possibly TRBD2 for D (6 bases). The germline CDR1 and CDR2 sequences are SGDLS and YYNGEE. The CDR3 sequence is 16 residues long. The whole variable domain, remainder taken from reference TRBV9 and TRBJ2-3, is DSGVTQTPKHLITATGQRVTLRCSPRSGDLSVYWYQQSLDQGLQFLIQYYNGEERAKGNILERFSAQQFPDLHSELNLSSLELGDSALYFCASAGRPSFSTDTQYFGPGTRLTVL.

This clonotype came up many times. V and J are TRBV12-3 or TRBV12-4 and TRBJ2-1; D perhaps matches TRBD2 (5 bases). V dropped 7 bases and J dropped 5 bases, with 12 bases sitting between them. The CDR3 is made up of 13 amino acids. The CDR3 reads CASTNGVHNEQFF. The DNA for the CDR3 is TGTGCCAGCACCAACGGGGTACACAATGAGCAGTTCTTC.

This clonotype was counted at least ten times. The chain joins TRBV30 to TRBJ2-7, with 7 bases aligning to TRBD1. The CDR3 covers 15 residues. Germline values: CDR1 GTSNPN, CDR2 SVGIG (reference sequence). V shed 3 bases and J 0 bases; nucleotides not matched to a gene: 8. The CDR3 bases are TGTGCCTGGAGAGCTCCGGGACAGAGCTCCTACGAGCAGTACTTC. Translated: CAWRAPGQSSYEQYF.

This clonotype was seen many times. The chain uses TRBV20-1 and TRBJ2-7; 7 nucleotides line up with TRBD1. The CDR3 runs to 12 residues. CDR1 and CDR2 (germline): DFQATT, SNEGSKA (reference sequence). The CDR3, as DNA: TGCAGGCCGGGACAGAGCTCCTACGAGCAGTACTTC. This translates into CRPGQSSYEQYF.

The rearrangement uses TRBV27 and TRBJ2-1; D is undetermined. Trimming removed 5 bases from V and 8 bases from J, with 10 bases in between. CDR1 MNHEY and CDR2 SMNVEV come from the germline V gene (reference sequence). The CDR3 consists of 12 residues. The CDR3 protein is CASSPYPHEQFF. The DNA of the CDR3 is TGTGCCAGCAGTCCATACCCCCATGAGCAGTTCTTC.

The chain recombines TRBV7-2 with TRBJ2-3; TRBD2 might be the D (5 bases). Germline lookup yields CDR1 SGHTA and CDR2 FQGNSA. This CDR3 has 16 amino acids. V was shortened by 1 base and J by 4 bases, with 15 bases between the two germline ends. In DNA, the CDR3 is TGTGCCAGCAGCTTAGAGCGGCTGGCCTTGGCAGATACGCAGTATTTT. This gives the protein CASSLERLALADTQYF.

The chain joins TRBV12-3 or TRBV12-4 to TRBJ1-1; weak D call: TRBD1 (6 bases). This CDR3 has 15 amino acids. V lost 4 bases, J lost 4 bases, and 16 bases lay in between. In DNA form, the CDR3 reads TGTGCCAGCAGTTACCCCCCCAGGGGAATCACTGAAGCTTTCTTT. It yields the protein CASSYPPRGITEAFF.

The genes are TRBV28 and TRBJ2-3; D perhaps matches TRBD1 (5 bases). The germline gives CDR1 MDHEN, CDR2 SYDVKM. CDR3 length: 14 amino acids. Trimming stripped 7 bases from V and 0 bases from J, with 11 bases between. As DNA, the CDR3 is TGTGCCAGCACCAAGACAGCAAGCACAGATACGCAGTATTTT. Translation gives CASTKTASTDTQYF. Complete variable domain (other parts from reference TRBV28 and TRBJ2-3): DVKVTQSSRYLVKRTGEKVFLECVQDMDHENMFWYRQDPGLGLRLIYFSYDVKMKEKGDIPEGYSVSREKKERFSLILESASTNQTSMYLCASTKTASTDTQYFGPGTRLTVL.

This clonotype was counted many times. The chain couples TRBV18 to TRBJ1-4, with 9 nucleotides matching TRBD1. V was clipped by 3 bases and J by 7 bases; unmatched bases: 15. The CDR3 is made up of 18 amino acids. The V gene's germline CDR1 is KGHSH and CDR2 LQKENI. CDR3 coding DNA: TGTGCCAGCTCACCCAGGTCAACGGACAGGGGCCTTGGTGAAAAACTGTTTTTT. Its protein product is CASSPRSTDRGLGEKLFF. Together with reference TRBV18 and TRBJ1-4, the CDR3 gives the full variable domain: NAGVMQNPRHLVRRRGQEARLRCSPMKGHSHVYWYRQLPEEGLKFMVYLQKENIIDESGMPKERFSAEFPKEGPSILRIQQVVRGDSAAYFCASSPRSTDRGLGEKLFFGSGTQLSVL.

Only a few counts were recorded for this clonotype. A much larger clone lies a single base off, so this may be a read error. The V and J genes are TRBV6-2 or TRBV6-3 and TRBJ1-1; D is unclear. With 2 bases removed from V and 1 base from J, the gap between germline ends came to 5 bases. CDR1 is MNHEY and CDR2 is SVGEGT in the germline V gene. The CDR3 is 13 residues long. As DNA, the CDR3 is TGTGCCAGCAGTTACATGGGGAACACTGAAGCTTTCTTT. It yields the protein CASSYMGNTEAFF.

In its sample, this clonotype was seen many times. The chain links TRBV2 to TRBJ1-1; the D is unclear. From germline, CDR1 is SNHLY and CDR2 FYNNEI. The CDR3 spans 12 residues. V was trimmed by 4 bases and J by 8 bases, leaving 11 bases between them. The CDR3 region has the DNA TGTGCCAGCAGTGGGATCGGACCAGAAGCTTTCTTT. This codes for CASSGIGPEAFF.

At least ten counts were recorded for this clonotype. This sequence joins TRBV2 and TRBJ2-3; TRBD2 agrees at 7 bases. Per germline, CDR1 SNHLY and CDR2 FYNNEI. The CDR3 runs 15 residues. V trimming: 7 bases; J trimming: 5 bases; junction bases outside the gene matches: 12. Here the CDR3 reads CASKTAAGEVDTQYF. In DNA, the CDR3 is TGTGCCAGCAAAACGGCGGCGGGAGAGGTAGATACGCAGTATTTT.

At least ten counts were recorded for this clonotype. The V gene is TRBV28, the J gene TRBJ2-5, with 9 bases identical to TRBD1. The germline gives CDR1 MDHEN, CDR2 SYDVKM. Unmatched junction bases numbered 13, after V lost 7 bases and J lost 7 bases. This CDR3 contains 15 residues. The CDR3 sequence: CASTYRTGAFGTQYF. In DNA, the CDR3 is TGTGCCAGCACGTATAGGACAGGGGCCTTTGGGACCCAGTACTTC. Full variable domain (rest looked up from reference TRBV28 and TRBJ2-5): DVKVTQSSRYLVKRTGEKVFLECVQDMDHENMFWYRQDPGLGLRLIYFSYDVKMKEKGDIPEGYSVSREKKERFSLILESASTNQTSMYLCASTYRTGAFGTQYFGPGTRLLVL.